This entry features one T cell receptor beta chain sequence. Its antigen is unidentified. These data belong to a study of cytomegalovirus exposure and HLA in healthy donors. Study-wide findings and caveats: In a later analysis, productive TCRs from donors in an Asian-associated ancestry cluster reportedly carried fewer N-insertions than the cohort mean. TCR beta V segments were, for the most part, productive about 87% or about 30% of the time in an earlier analysis. The authors listed approximately 150 TCR beta chains as cytomegalovirus-associated.

60 Vbeta and 13 Jbeta primers were used in PCR. Clones were read by immunoSEQ multiplex PCR, and TCRdb kept only the in-frame ones, dropping some. The data hold approximately 100,000 clones, with approximately 80% observed a single time. Per the germline V gene, CDR1 is LGHNA and CDR2 is YSLEER. The CDR3 totals 20 residues. The V gene lost 1 base and the J gene lost 0 bases, with 22 bases spanning the gap. The receptor comes from a female donor in good health and CMV-seropositive. The sequenced sample was PBMCs. This rearrangement joins TRBV4-3 to TRBJ1-3, with D hard to call. CDR3 sequence reads: CASSQGRRLNTRYSGNTIYF. DNA of the CDR3: TGCGCCAGCAGCCAAGGGCGGCGTCTTAACACGCGCTACTCTGGAAACACCATATATTTT.